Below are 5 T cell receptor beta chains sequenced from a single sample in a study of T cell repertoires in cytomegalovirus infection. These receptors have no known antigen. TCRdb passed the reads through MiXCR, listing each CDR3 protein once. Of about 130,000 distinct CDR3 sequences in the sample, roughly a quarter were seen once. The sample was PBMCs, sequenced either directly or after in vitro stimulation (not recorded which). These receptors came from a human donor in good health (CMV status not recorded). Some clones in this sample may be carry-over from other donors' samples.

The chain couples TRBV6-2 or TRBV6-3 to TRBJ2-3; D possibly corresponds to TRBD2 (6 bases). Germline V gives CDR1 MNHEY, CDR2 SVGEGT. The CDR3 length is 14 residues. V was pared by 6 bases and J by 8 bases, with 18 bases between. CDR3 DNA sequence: TGTGCCAGCAGCCGCCCTGACGGGGGACCTACGCAGTATTTT. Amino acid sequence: CASSRPDGGPTQYF.

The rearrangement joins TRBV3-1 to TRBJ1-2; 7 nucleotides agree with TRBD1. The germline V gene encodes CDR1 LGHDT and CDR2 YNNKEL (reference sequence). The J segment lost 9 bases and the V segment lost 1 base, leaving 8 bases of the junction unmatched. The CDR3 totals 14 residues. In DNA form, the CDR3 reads TGTGCCAGCAGCCAAGGACAGGGTTGGGAGAGCTACACCTTC. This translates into CASSQGQGWESYTF.

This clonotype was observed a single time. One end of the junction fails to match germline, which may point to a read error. CDR3 DNA: TGTGCCAACAGTGCTCGGAGCAACAATAATTCACCCCTCCACTTT. Its protein is CANSARSNNNSPLHF. The chain couples TRBV6-8 to TRBJ1-6; no definite D call. Germline assignment: CDR1 MNHGY and CDR2 SAAAGT. This CDR3 has 15 amino acids.

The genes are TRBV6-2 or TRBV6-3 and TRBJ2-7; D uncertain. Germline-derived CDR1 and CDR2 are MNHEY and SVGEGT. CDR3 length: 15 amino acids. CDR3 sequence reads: CASSHSRGPSYEQYV. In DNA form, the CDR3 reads TGTGCCAGCAGTCACTCCCGTGGGCCGTCCTACGAGCAGTACGTC.

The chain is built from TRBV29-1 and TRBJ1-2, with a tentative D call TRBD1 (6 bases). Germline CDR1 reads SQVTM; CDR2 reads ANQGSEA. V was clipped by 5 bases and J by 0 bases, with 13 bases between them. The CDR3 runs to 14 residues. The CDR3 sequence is CSVYQGTTNYGYTF. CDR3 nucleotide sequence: TGCAGCGTTTATCAGGGGACGACTAACTATGGCTACACCTTC.